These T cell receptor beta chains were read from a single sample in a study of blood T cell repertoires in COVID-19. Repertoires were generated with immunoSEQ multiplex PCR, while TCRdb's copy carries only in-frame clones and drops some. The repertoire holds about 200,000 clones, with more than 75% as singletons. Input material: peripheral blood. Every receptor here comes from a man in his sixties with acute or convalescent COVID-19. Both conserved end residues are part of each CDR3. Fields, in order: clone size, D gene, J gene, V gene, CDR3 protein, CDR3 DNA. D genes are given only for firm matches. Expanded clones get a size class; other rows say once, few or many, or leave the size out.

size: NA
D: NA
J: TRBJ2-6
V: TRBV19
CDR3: CASSIGRGRSSGANVLTF
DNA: TGTGCCAGTAGTATAGGTAGGGGAAGAAGCTCTGGGGCCAACGTCCTGACTTTC

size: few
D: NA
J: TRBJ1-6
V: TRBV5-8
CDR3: CASSKMDRNNSPLHF
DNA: TGTGCCAGCAGCAAAATGGACAGAAATAATTCACCCCTCCACTTT

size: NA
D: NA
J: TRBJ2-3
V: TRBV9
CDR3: CASRGGATDTQYF
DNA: TGTGCCAGCAGGGGGGGGGCCACAGATACGCAGTATTTT

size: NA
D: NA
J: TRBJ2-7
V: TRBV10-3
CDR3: CAISAIRDFYSYEQYF
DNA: TGTGCCATCAGTGCCATTAGGGACTTTTACTCCTACGAGCAGTACTTC

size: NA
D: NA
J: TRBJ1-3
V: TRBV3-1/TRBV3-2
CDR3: CASSQQGSTGNTIYF
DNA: TGTGCCAGCAGCCAGCAGGGTTCTACTGGAAACACCATATATTTT

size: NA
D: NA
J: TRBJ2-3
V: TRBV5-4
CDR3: CASSLVHKSTDTQYF
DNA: TGTGCCAGCAGCTTGGTACACAAGAGCACAGATACGCAGTATTTT

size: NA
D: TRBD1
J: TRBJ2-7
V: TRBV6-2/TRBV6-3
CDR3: CASSRGQENTF
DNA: TGTGCCAGCAGCCGCGGACAGGAAAATACCTTC

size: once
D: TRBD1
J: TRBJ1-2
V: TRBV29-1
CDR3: CSVDEGQGRYGYTF
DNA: TGCAGCGTTGATGAGGGACAGGGACGGTACGGCTACACCTTC

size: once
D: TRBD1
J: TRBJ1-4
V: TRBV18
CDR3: CASSPGTGGEKLFF
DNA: TGTGCCAGCTCACCAGGGACAGGGGGTGAAAAACTGTTTTTT

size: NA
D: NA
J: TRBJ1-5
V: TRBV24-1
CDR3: CATSDLFLGSSNQPQHF
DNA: TGTGCCACCAGTGATTTGTTTCTGGGGAGTAGCAATCAGCCCCAGCATTTT

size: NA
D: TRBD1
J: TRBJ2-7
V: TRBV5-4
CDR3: CASSFPGDRAFYEQYF
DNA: TGTGCCAGCAGCTTTCCTGGGGACAGGGCCTTTTACGAGCAGTACTTC

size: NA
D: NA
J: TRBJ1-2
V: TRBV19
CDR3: CASTQGNSPYGYTF
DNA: TGTGCCAGTACTCAGGGTAACTCCCCCTATGGCTACACCTTC

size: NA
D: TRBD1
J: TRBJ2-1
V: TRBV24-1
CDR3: CATSETGQGYNEQFF
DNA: TGTGCCACCAGTGAAACGGGACAGGGCTACAATGAGCAGTTCTTC

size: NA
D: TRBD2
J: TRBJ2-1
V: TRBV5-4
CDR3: CASPPPSGGAIGRGEQFF
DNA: TGTGCCAGCCCCCCCCCGAGCGGGGGGGCTATCGGAAGGGGTGAGCAGTTCTTC

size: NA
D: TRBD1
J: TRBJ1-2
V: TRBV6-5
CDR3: CASSYSTGAPGGYTF
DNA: TGTGCCAGCAGTTACTCGACAGGGGCCCCTGGGGGCTACACCTTC

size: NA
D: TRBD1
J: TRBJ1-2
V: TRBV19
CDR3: CASRMSGQLYGYTF
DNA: TGTGCCAGTAGAATGTCGGGACAGCTCTATGGCTACACCTTC

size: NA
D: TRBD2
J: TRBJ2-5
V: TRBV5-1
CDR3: CASSLMASGGNQETQYF
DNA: TGCGCCAGCAGCTTAATGGCTAGCGGGGGGAACCAAGAGACCCAGTACTTC

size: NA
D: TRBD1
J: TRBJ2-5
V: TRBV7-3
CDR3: CASSLKGARPGETQYF
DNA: TGTGCCAGCAGCTTAAAGGGGGCTAGACCGGGGGAGACCCAGTACTTC